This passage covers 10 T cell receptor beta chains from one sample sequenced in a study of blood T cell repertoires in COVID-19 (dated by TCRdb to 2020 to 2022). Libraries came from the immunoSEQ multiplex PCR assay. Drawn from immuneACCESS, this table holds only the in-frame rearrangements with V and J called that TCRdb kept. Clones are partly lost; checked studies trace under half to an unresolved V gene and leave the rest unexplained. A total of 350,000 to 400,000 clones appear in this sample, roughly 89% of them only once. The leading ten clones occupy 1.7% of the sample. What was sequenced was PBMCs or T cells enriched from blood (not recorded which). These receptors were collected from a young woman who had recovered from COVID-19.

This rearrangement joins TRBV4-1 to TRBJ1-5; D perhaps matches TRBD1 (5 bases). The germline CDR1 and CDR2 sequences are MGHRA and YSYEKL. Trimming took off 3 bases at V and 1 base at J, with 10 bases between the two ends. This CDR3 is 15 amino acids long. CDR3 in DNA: TGCGCCAGCAGCCAGGAGGAGGGGAGCAATCAGCCCCAGCATTTT. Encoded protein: CASSQEEGSNQPQHF.

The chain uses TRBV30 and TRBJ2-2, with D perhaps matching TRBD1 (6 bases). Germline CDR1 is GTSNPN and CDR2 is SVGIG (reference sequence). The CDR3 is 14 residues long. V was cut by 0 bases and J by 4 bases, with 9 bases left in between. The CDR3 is CAWSVQGPTGELFF. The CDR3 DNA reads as TGTGCCTGGAGTGTACAGGGACCCACCGGGGAGCTGTTTTTT.

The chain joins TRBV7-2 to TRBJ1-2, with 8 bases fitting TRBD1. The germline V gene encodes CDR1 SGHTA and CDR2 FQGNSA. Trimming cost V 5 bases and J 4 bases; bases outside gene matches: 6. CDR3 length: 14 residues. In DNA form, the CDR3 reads TGTGCCAGCAGCAGGGACAGGATACTCTATGGCTACACCTTC. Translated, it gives CASSRDRILYGYTF. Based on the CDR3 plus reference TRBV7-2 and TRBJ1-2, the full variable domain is GAGVSQSPSNKVTEKGKDVELRCDPISGHTALYWYRQSLGQGLEFLIYFQGNSAPDKSGLPSDRFSAERTGGSVSTLTIQRTQQEDSAVYLCASSRDRILYGYTFGSGTRLTVV.

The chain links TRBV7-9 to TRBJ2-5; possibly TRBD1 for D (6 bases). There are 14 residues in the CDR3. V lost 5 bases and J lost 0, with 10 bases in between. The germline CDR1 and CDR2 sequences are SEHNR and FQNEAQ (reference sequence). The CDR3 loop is CASSDGQYQETQYF. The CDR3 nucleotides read TGTGCCAGCAGCGATGGACAGTACCAAGAGACCCAGTACTTC.

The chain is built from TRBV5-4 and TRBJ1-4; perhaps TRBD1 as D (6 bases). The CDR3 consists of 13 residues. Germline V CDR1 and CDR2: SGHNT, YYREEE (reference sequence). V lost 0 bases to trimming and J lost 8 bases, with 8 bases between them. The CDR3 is CASSLGGREKLFF. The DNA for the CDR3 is TGTGCCAGCAGCTTGGGGGGGCGAGAAAAACTGTTTTTT.

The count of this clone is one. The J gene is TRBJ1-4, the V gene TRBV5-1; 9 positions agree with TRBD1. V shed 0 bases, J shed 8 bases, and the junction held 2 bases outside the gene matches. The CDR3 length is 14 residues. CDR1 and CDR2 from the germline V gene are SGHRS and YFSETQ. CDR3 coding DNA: TGCGCCAGCAGCTTGGGGACAGGGGAAGAAAAACTGTTTTTT. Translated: CASSLGTGEEKLFF.

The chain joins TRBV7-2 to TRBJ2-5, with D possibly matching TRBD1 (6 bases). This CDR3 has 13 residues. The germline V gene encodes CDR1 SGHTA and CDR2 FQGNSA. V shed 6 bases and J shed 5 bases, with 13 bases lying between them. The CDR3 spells CASSFDRRETQYF. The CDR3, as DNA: TGTGCCAGCAGTTTTGACAGGAGGGAGACCCAGTACTTC.

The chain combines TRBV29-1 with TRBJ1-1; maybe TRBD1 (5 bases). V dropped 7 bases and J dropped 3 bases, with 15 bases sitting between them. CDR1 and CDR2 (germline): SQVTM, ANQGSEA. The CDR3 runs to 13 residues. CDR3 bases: TGCAGCGCTCCCCAGGGCTTGGACACTGAAGCTTTCTTT. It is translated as CSAPQGLDTEAFF.

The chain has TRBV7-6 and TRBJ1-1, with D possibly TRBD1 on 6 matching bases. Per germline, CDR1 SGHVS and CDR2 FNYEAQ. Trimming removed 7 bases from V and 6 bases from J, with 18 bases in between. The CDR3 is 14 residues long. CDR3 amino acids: CASTLTGGLAEAFF. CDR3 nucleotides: TGTGCCAGCACCTTGACGGGGGGGCTGGCTGAAGCTTTCTTT.

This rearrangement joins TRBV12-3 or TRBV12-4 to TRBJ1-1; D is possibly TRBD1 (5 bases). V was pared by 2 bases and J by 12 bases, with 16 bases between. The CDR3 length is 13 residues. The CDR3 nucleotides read TGTGCCAGCAGTTTACAAATATCAGGGAAATCTTTCTTT. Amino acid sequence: CASSLQISGKSFF.